This note documents a single TCR beta chain sequence. Original processing notes: Amplification from reference gene primers served as the basis for estimated nucleated cell counts. Only in-frame clones appear in the TCRdb table, and some are missing; sequencing was by immunoSEQ multiplex PCR. From that table come the V and J calls and clone size; the DNA was used to work out D and trimming. The sample consists of roughly 55,000 clones, over 75% of them appearing once. The germline CDR1 and CDR2 sequences are SEHNR and FQNEAQ (reference sequence). This CDR3 region has 14 residues. The V and J ends lost 4 bases and 5 bases respectively, with 14 bases between them. The data stem from a study of blood T cell repertoires in COVID-19. Looking at the study overall: The cDNA or gDNA used as material had been derived from T cells, B-cell-depleted T cells, or PBMCs.

This TCR was sampled from a man between 60 and 70 years old with active or convalescent COVID-19. The chain is built from TRBV7-9 and TRBJ2-5, with a tentative D call TRBD2 (6 bases). Sequenced input: peripheral blood. As DNA, the CDR3 is TGTGCCAGCAGCTCGTTAGCGGTGCGGGAGACCCAGTACTTC. This sequence encodes CASSSLAVRETQYF.